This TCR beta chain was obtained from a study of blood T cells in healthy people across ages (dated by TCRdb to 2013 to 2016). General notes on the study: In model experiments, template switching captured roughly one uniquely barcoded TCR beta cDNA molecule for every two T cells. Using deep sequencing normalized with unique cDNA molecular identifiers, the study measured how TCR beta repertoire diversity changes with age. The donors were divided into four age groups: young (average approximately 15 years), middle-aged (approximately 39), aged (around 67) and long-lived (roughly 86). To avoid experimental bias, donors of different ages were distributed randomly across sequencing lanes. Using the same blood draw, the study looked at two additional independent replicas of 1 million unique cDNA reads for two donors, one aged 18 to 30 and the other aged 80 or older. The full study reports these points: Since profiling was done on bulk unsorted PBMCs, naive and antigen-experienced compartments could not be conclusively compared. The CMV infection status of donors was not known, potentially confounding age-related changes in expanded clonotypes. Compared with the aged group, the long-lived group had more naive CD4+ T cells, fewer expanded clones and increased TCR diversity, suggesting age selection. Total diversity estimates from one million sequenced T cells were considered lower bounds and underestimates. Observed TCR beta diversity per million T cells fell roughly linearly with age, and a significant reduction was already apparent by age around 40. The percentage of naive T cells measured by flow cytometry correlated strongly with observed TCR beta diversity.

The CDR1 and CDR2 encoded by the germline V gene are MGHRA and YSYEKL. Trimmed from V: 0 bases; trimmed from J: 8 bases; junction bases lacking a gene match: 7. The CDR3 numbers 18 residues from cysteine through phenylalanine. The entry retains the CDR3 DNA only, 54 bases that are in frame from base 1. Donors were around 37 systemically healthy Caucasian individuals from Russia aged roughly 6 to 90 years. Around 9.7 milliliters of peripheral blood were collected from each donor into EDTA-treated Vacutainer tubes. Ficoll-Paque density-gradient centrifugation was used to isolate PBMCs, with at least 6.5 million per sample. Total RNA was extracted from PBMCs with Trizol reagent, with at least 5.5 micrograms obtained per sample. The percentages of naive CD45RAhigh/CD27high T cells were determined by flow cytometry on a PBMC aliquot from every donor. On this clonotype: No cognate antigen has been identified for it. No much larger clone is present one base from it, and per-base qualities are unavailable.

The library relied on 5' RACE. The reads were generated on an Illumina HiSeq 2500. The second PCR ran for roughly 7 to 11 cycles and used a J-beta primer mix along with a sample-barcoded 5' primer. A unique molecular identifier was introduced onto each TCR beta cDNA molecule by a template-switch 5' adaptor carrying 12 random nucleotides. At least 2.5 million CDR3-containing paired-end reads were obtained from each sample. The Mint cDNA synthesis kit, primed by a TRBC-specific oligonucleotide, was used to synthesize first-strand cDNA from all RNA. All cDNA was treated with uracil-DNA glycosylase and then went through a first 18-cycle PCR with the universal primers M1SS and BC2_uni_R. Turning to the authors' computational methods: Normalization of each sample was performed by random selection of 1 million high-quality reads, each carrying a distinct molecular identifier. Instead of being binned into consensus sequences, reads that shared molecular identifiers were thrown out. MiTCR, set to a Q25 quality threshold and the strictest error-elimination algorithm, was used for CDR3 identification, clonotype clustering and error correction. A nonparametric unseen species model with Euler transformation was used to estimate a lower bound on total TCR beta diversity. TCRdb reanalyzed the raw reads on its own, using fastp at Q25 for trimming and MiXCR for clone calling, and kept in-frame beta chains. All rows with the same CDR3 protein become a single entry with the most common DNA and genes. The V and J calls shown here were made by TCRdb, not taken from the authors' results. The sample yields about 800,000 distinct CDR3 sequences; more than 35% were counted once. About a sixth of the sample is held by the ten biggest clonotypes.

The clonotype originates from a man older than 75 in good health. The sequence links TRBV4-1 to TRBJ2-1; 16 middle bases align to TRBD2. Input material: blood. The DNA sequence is TGCGCCAGCAGCCAAGAAGGGACTAGCGGGAGGGCCATCGATGAGCAGTTCTTC. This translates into CASSQEGTSGRAIDEQFF.